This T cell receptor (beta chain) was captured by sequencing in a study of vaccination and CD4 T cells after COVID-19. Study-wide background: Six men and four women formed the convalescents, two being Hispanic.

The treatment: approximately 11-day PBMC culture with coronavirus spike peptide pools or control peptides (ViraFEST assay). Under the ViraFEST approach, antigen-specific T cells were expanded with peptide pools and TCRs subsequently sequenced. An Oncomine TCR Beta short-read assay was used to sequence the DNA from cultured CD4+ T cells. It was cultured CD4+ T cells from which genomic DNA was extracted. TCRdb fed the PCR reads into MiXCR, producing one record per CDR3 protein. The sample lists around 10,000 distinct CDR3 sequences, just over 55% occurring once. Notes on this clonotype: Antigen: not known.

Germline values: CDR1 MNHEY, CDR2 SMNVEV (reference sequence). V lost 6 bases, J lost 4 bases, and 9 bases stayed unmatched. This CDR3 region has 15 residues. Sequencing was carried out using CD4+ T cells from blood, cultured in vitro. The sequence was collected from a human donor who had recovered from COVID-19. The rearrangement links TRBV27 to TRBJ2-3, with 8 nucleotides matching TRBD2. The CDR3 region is CASRAGTRASDTQYF. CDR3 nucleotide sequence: TGTGCCAGCAGGGCCGGGACTAGAGCGTCAGATACGCAGTATTTT.